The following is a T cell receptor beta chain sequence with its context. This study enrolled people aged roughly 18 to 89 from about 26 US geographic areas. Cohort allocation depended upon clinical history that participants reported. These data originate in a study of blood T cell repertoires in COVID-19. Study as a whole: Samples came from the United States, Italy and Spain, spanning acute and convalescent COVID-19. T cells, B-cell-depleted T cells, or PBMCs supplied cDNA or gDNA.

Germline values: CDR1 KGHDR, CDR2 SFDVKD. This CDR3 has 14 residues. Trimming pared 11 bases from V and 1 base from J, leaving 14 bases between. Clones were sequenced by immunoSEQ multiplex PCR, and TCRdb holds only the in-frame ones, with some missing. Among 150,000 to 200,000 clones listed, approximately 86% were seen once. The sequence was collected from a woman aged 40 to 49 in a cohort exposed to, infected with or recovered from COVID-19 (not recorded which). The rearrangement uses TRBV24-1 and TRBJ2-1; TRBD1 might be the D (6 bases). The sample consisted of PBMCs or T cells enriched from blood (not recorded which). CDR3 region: CAKPGDTSYNEQFF. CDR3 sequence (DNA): TGTGCCAAACCCGGGGACACTTCCTACAATGAGCAGTTCTTC.